Sequencing of this TCR beta chain was carried out in a study of shared clonotypes between healthy human individuals. Study-wide context: A donor's plate count was three for CD4 naive and three for CD4 memory; CD8 naive had two and CD8 memory one. Whole-study results and caveats: The four-donor shared clonotypes exceeded non-shared clonotypes in generation probability, with non-shared ones scoring lower.

This clone was seen only a few times. Its target is unknown. Looked up from germline, CDR1 is MNHEY and CDR2 is SMNVEV (reference sequence). The junction had 2 bases not matched to a gene; V was cut back by 5 bases and J by 2 bases. The CDR3 is 13 residues long. Template for every sorted-subset replicate PCR totaled approximately 0.2 ug DNA, roughly 30,000 T cell genomes. Study processing details: ImmunoSEQ gave junction-only sequences without quality scores, so filtering differed. Sequencing used immunoSEQ multiplex PCR; TCRdb keeps in-frame clones, though not all of them. The V and J calls and the clone size are those of that table, but D and trimming were determined from the DNA. The sample contains about 110,000 clones, around 64% of which appear only once.

Sequences were obtained from memory CD8+ T cells sorted from blood. This sample's subset: CD45RO+ cells pooled with CCR7-negative TemRA cells. This chain joins TRBV27 and TRBJ1-2; 7 bases line up with TRBD1. The TCR originated in a woman in her 30s in good health. CDR3 sequence: CASSGTANYGYTF. For the CDR3, the DNA is TGTGCCAGCAGTGGGACAGCGAACTATGGCTACACCTTC.